Each of the 7 T cell receptor beta chains below was sequenced from the same sample in a study of T-cell memory formation after mild COVID-19. TCRdb reprocessed the 5' RACE reads with MiXCR, giving one entry per CDR3 protein. Among fewer than 700,000 distinct CDR3 sequences, roughly 20% were seen once, and the ten largest hold roughly 8.3%. Input material: PBMCs or a T cell subset sorted from them (not recorded which). The receptors stem from an adult woman who had mild COVID-19 (a few samples of this study predate the infection). Cell type and time point are not known.

The gene calls are TRBV19 and TRBJ2-7; D unclear. The V gene's germline CDR1 is LNHDA and CDR2 SQIVND (reference sequence). This CDR3 is built from 15 residues. The V end was cut by 3 bases, the J end by 0 bases, with 12 bases between. The CDR3 coding sequence is TGTGCCAGTAGTATTAAGAGCACGAGCTCCTACGAGCAGTACTTC. Translation gives CASSIKSTSSYEQYF.

This clonotype was recorded a few times. This chain uses TRBV30 with TRBJ2-7, with 7 bases matching TRBD1. J gave up 9 bases and V 1 base, and 9 bases lay outside the gene matches. CDR1 is GTSNPN and CDR2 is SVGIG in the germline V gene (reference sequence). The CDR3 is made up of 13 amino acids. DNA of the CDR3: TGTGCCTGGAGTGGGTCACAGGGGAGTTTGCAGTACTTC. Amino acids: CAWSGSQGSLQYF.

This clonotype has only a few counts. The rearrangement uses TRBV12-3 or TRBV12-4 and TRBJ2-7; 9 nucleotides agree with TRBD2. Trimming at V came to 6 bases and at J to 1 base, leaving 4 bases not matched to a gene. This CDR3 is 14 amino acids long. The CDR3 loop is CASRESGRSYEQYF. In DNA, the CDR3 is TGTGCCAGCAGGGAGAGCGGGAGGTCCTACGAGCAGTACTTC.

This clonotype was detected only a few times. The gene calls are TRBV20-1 and TRBJ2-5; no clear D gene. The CDR3 has 16 amino acids. V lost 1 base to trimming and J lost 1 base, with 16 bases between them. Germline V CDR1 and CDR2: DFQATT, SNEGSKA (reference sequence). This CDR3 is CSARGTQEVLQETQYF. The CDR3 bases are TGCAGTGCTAGAGGTACCCAGGAAGTGCTCCAAGAGACCCAGTACTTC.

The chain recombines TRBV7-2 with TRBJ2-7; the D is unclear. Germline V CDR1 and CDR2: SGHTA, FQGNSA. With 0 bases removed from V and 6 bases from J, the gap between germline ends came to 15 bases. The CDR3 covers 15 residues. The chain's CDR3 is CASSLAPANPFEQYF. In nucleotides, the CDR3 is TGTGCCAGCAGCTTAGCGCCCGCCAACCCCTTCGAGCAGTACTTC.

This chain links TRBV12-3 or TRBV12-4 with TRBJ1-4; unclear D gene. With 5 bases removed from V and 4 bases from J, the gap between germline ends came to 11 bases. The CDR3 extends over 14 amino acids. The CDR3 loop is CASSAGIFNEKLFF. As DNA, the CDR3 is TGTGCCAGCAGTGCGGGAATCTTTAATGAAAAACTGTTTTTT.

The V gene is TRBV12-3 or TRBV12-4, the J gene TRBJ2-1; TRBD2 matches at 8 bases. CDR3 length equals 14 residues. After removal of 5 bases from V and 6 bases from J, the junction contained 6 bases not matched to a gene. Here the CDR3 reads CASSQKAGANEQFF. CDR3 nucleotides: TGTGCCAGCAGTCAAAAAGCGGGAGCCAATGAGCAGTTCTTC.